One T cell receptor (beta chain) is described in this entry. The data belong to a study of blood T cell repertoires in COVID-19. Turning to the study itself: Collection of acute and convalescent COVID-19 samples took place in the United States, Italy and Spain. T cells, B-cell-depleted T cells, or PBMCs provided the cDNA or gDNA that served as material.

Authors' processing steps: Nucleated cell number was recorded as an estimate derived from reference gene primer amplification. Measured with immunoSEQ multiplex PCR; TCRdb has only the in-frame clones, and not every one. Clonal size and the V and J genes are those of that table, whereas D and trimming came from the DNA. The sample contains over 85,000 clones, roughly 87% of which appear only once. V lost 6 bases, J lost 0 bases, and 7 bases stayed unmatched. This CDR3 has 15 residues. Germline loops: CDR1 MNHEY, CDR2 SMNVEV (reference sequence). The V and J genes are TRBV27 and TRBJ2-7, with 8 nucleotides matching TRBD2. The sequence derives from a man in his sixties with acute or convalescent COVID-19. Sequenced material: peripheral blood. The CDR3 DNA follows: TGTGCCAGCAGGCCGACTAGCGCTAGCTCCTACGAGCAGTACTTC. The encoded protein is CASRPTSASSYEQYF.